Shown below are 20 T cell receptor beta chains from a single sample sequenced in a study of blood T cell repertoires in COVID-19. Some clones are missing from TCRdb's copy, which holds only in-frame ones; the method was immunoSEQ multiplex PCR. The data show fewer than 250,000 clones, around 90% seen once. The sample taken for sequencing was PBMCs or T cells enriched from blood (not recorded which). The source of these receptors is a man aged 25-45 years who had been exposed to COVID-19.

A single count supports this clone. The chain uses TRBV2 and TRBJ2-2; TRBD2 might be the D (6 bases). This CDR3 comprises 14 residues. The V end was cut by 4 bases, the J end by 6 bases, with 12 bases between. CDR1 is SNHLY and CDR2 is FYNNEI in the germline V gene. For the CDR3, the DNA is TGTGCCAGCAGTGTGGGAGGATGGGCCGGGGAGCTGTTTTTT. Its protein product is CASSVGGWAGELFF.

The chain is built from TRBV18 and TRBJ2-7; 8 bases are shared with TRBD1. Unmatched junction bases numbered 4, after V lost 0 bases and J lost 6 bases. Germline values: CDR1 KGHSH, CDR2 LQKENI. CDR3 size: 14 residues. The CDR3 DNA is TGTGCCAGCTCACCACCGACAGGGGTGGGCGAGCAGTACTTC. Translation gives CASSPPTGVGEQYF.

The rearrangement links TRBV9 to TRBJ1-2; perhaps TRBD1 as D (5 bases). Germline-derived CDR1 and CDR2 are SGDLS and YYNGEE. This CDR3 spans 14 amino acids. Trimming stripped 3 bases from V and 3 bases from J, with 12 bases between. The CDR3 DNA follows: TGTGCCAGCAGCGGAATCAGGGCAGACTATGGCTACACCTTC. Translated, it gives CASSGIRADYGYTF.

This clone is termed medium-sized (0.01 to 0.1%). V gene TRBV11-2 combines with J gene TRBJ1-6; TRBD1 is a possible D gene (5 bases). This CDR3 spans 15 amino acids. The germline CDR1 and CDR2 sequences are SGHAT and FQNNGV. The V and J ends lost 5 bases and 9 bases respectively, with 17 bases between them. The CDR3 region is CASSPTAGTSSPLHF. The CDR3 DNA reads as TGTGCCAGCAGCCCCACGGCGGGGACTAGTTCACCCCTCCACTTT.

V is TRBV7-9 and J is TRBJ1-2, with a possible D match to TRBD1 (6 bases). Germline CDR1 and CDR2: SEHNR and FQNEAQ (reference sequence). The CDR3 length is 18 residues. The germline V and J ends were trimmed by 5 bases and 0 bases, with 22 bases remaining between them. CDR3 bases: TGTGCCAGCAGCCACTCCACAGGGTTTCTAGGACCTAACTATGGCTACACCTTC. It is translated as CASSHSTGFLGPNYGYTF.

The chain carries TRBV29-1 and TRBJ2-7; the match to TRBD2 covers 8 bases. The J segment lost 4 bases and the V segment lost 7 bases, leaving 12 bases of the junction unmatched. The germline CDR1 and CDR2 sequences are SQVTM and ANQGSEA. There are 14 residues in the CDR3. The CDR3 reads CSGKRGGPFYEQYF. The CDR3 nucleotides read TGCAGCGGAAAACGGGGGGGCCCTTTTTACGAGCAGTACTTC.

V gene TRBV5-6 combines with J gene TRBJ1-2; tentatively, D is TRBD1 (5 bases). CDR1 SGHDT and CDR2 YYEEEE come from the germline V gene. V lost 0 bases and J 3 bases, leaving 9 bases between the germline ends. The CDR3 consists of 14 residues. This CDR3 reads CASSLGAGDYGYTF. The DNA of the CDR3 is TGTGCCAGCAGCTTGGGCGCGGGGGACTATGGCTACACCTTC.

The V call is TRBV4-2, the J call TRBJ1-3; TRBD1 aligns across 7 bases. The CDR3 extends over 18 amino acids. The V segment lost 2 bases and the J segment 0 bases; nucleotides outside the gene matches: 10. Germline lookup yields CDR1 LGHNA and CDR2 YNFKEQ. CDR3 protein: CASSQRLGTANSGNTIYF. The DNA of the CDR3 is TGTGCCAGCAGCCAAAGACTGGGGACAGCCAACTCTGGAAACACCATATATTTT.

The gene calls are TRBV14 and TRBJ2-7; D possibly corresponds to TRBD1 (5 bases). Trimming shortened V by 4 bases and J by 2 bases, and 9 bases separated the two germline ends. The CDR3 consists of 13 residues. Germline V gives CDR1 SGHDN, CDR2 FVKESK. The CDR3 nucleotides are TGTGCCAGCAGCCCAGGGTATCCCTACGAGCAGTACTTC. Translating it yields CASSPGYPYEQYF.

This chain connects TRBV30 to TRBJ1-1; the D is unclear. This CDR3 contains 12 residues. Looked up from germline, CDR1 is GTSNPN and CDR2 is SVGIG (reference sequence). V was clipped by 4 bases and J by 7 bases, with 13 bases between them. DNA of the CDR3: TGTGCCTGGATGGAGGGCGTGGTTGAAGCTTTCTTT. This encodes CAWMEGVVEAFF.

The rearrangement joins TRBV7-8 to TRBJ2-1, with 8 positions matching TRBD1. V lost 4 bases, J lost 4 bases, and 6 bases stayed unmatched. CDR3 length equals 15 residues. Germline V gene sequence: CDR1 SGHVS, CDR2 FQNEAQ. The CDR3 sequence: CASSYGQGAYNEQFF. The CDR3 DNA reads TGTGCCAGCAGCTACGGGCAGGGGGCGTACAATGAGCAGTTCTTC.

This CDR3 is CASSLVRPGGSGAGELFF. The DNA of the CDR3 is TGCGCCAGCAGCTTGGTCCGACCGGGGGGGTCTGGAGCCGGGGAGCTGTTTTTT. The gene calls are TRBV5-1 and TRBJ2-2; 8 bases line up with TRBD2. The CDR3 spans 18 residues. Germline V lookup: CDR1 SGHRS, CDR2 YFSETQ. The V gene end was trimmed by 0 bases and the J gene end by 6 bases; junction bases not matched to a gene: 13.

The chain employs TRBV27 and TRBJ1-6; D is uncertain. The V end lost 6 bases, the J end lost 4 bases, and 16 bases lay between the germline ends. The germline gives CDR1 MNHEY, CDR2 SMNVEV (reference sequence). The CDR3 length is 16 residues. The CDR3 DNA sequence: TGTGCCAGCAGCCTACGGGTGGCGGGATATAATTCACCCCTCCACTTT. Residues: CASSLRVAGYNSPLHF.

This rearrangement joins TRBV7-3 to TRBJ2-5; TRBD2 might be the D (5 bases). Germline CDR1 is SGHTA and CDR2 is FQGTGA. V lost 5 bases and J lost 0, with 13 bases in between. This CDR3 contains 15 residues. CDR3 nucleotides: TGTGCCAGCAGCCCGGCGAGGGCTAACCAAGAGACCCAGTACTTC. It yields the protein CASSPARANQETQYF.

Concerning this clone itself: This sample also contains other DNA sequences that code for the same CDR3. The chain joins TRBV6-5 to TRBJ1-2; the match to TRBD1 covers 9 bases. The CDR3 runs to 14 residues. With 6 bases clipped from V and 3 bases from J, the junction kept 5 bases outside the gene matches. Per germline, CDR1 MNHEY and CDR2 SVGAGI. The CDR3: CASSPGQGYYGYTF. The CDR3 DNA sequence: TGTGCCAGCAGCCCGGGACAGGGTTACTATGGCTACACCTTC.

The chain carries TRBV28 and TRBJ1-1; D remains ambiguous. The CDR3 loop spans 13 amino acids. The germline CDR1 and CDR2 sequences are MDHEN and SYDVKM. The V gene lost 2 bases and the J gene lost 9 bases, with 13 bases spanning the gap. The CDR3 sequence: CASSLTSIGQAFF. CDR3 sequence (DNA): TGTGCCAGCAGTTTAACGAGCATTGGGCAAGCTTTCTTT.

The chain carries TRBV7-8 and TRBJ1-2; TRBD1 matches at 8 bases. Germline V lookup: CDR1 SGHVS, CDR2 FQNEAQ. This CDR3 has 15 amino acids. V dropped 6 bases and J dropped 4; count of bases not matched to a gene: 10. CDR3 sequence (DNA): TGTGCCAGCAGTTTTGGACCCGGGACAGGCTATGGCTACACCTTC. It is translated as CASSFGPGTGYGYTF.

The chain carries TRBV6-5 and TRBJ2-7, with 10 bases aligning to TRBD2. Germline V CDR1 and CDR2: MNHEY, SVGAGI. V trimming: 0 bases; J trimming: 3 bases; junction bases outside the gene matches: 2. This CDR3 comprises 15 residues. CDR3 in amino acids: CASSYSSGGNYEQYF. DNA of the CDR3: TGTGCCAGCAGTTACTCTAGCGGGGGGAACTACGAGCAGTACTTC.

The V and J genes are TRBV27 and TRBJ1-2; 7 nucleotides agree with TRBD1. Germline CDR1 MNHEY, CDR2 SMNVEV (reference sequence). CDR3 size: 13 residues. V was clipped by 7 bases and J by 4 bases; unmatched bases: 6. Written as DNA, the CDR3 is TGTGCCAGCAAGGGTAGACAGGGCTATGGCTACACCTTC. The encoded protein is CASKGRQGYGYTF.

The chain carries TRBV9 and TRBJ2-3; 10 bases align to TRBD2. This CDR3 has 14 residues. Germline V gene lookup returns CDR1 SGDLS and CDR2 YYNGEE. The junction had 6 bases not matched to a gene; V was cut back by 9 bases and J by 2 bases. CDR3 DNA sequence: TGTGCCACCAGTAGCGGGGGGTTCACAGATACGCAGTATTTT. Residues: CATSSGGFTDTQYF.